This entry lists 9 T cell receptor beta chains sequenced from one sample in a study of TIL therapy for anti-PD-1-resistant metastatic lung cancer. This was the immunoSEQ v3 assay. Profiling relied on immunoSEQ multiplex PCR, and the TCRdb table lists in-frame clones only, not all of them. The table shows approximately 47,000 clones, with approximately 83% occurring only once. Regarding time point: pre-treatment sample, taken before nivolumab and TIL therapy. Specimen: blood, collected at baseline. The receptors come from a person aged 25-85 years with non-small cell lung cancer.

CDR3 sequence (DNA): TGTGCCAGTAGTATTGGGTGGACAGGGAGTACTGAAGCTTTCTTT. Translated, it gives CASSIGWTGSTEAFF. The chain uses TRBV19 and TRBJ1-1; 8 nucleotides align to TRBD1. Germline V CDR1 and CDR2: LNHDA, SQIVND (reference sequence). The V gene end was trimmed by 3 bases and the J gene end by 5 bases; junction bases not matched to a gene: 8. CDR3 length equals 15 residues.

This clone was seen only a few times. This chain joins TRBV10-2 and TRBJ1-5; weak D call: TRBD1 (6 bases). Trimming stripped 4 bases from V and 2 bases from J, with 9 bases between. CDR3 length: 14 residues. Per the germline V gene, CDR1 is WSHSY and CDR2 is SAAADI. Written as DNA, the CDR3 is TGCGCCAGCAGTGGGGACATGGGCAATCAGCCCCAGCATTTT. This sequence encodes CASSGDMGNQPQHF.

The V gene is TRBV28, the J gene TRBJ1-1, with D perhaps TRBD1 (5 bases). V shed 4 bases and J shed 5 bases, with 17 bases lying between them. The CDR3 is made up of 15 amino acids. From germline, CDR1 is MDHEN and CDR2 SYDVKM. The CDR3 nucleotides are TGTGCCAGCAGTTCGCCGGGGACCGTGAGGACTGAAGCTTTCTTT. It is translated as CASSSPGTVRTEAFF.

The chain uses TRBV6-2 or TRBV6-3 and TRBJ1-5; 7 nucleotides align to TRBD1. This CDR3 comprises 16 residues. V gave up 3 bases and J gave up 1 base; unmatched junction bases: 6. CDR1 is MNHEY and CDR2 is SVGEGT in the germline V gene. This CDR3 reads CASSYSGTASNQPQHF. The CDR3 bases are TGTGCCAGCAGTTATTCGGGGACAGCCAGCAATCAGCCCCAGCATTTT.

V is TRBV7-3 and J is TRBJ2-3; D is ambiguous. This CDR3 is built from 13 residues. Deletions cut 5 bases from V and 6 bases from J, with 12 bases between. Germline V gives CDR1 SGHTA, CDR2 FQGTGA. The DNA for the CDR3 is TGTGCCAGCAGCGACCTCCCATGGGATACGCAGTATTTT. Residues: CASSDLPWDTQYF. The variable domain in full, with the rest retrieved from reference TRBV7-3 and TRBJ2-3, is GAGVSQTPSNKVTEKGKYVELRCDPISGHTALYWYRQSLGQGPEFLIYFQGTGAADDSGLPNDRFFAVRPEGSVSTLKIQRTERGDSAVYLCASSDLPWDTQYFGPGTRLTVL.

The chain combines TRBV6-5 with TRBJ1-6; 8 nucleotides match TRBD1. The CDR3 runs to 16 residues. After removal of 4 bases from V and 6 bases from J, the junction contained 8 bases not matched to a gene. The V gene's germline CDR1 is MNHEY and CDR2 SVGAGI. The CDR3 nucleotides are TGTGCCAGCAGTTCGCCCTACAGGGGGATTAATTCACCCCTCCACTTT. Its translation is CASSSPYRGINSPLHF.

V is TRBV19 and J is TRBJ1-5; D is unclear. Trimming shortened V by 6 bases and J by 3 bases, and 9 bases separated the two germline ends. The CDR3 covers 13 residues. The V gene's germline CDR1 is LNHDA and CDR2 SQIVND (reference sequence). CDR3 in DNA: TGTGCCAGTAGCCCGGGCCTCAATCAGCCCCAGCATTTT. This codes for CASSPGLNQPQHF.

The chain joins TRBV3-1 (or the pseudogene TRBV3-2) to TRBJ1-2; D may be TRBD1 (5 bases). Germline CDR1 and CDR2: LGHDT and YNNKEL (reference sequence). Trimming took off 1 base at V and 0 bases at J, with 9 bases between the two ends. The CDR3 contains 15 residues. CDR3: CASSQGQTTNYGYTF. The CDR3 bases are TGTGCCAGCAGCCAAGGACAGACCACTAACTATGGCTACACCTTC.

The chain recombines TRBV6-4 with TRBJ2-2, with TRBD2 matching 10 bases. The CDR3 consists of 15 residues. V shed 5 bases and J 6 bases; nucleotides not matched to a gene: 6. The germline gives CDR1 MRHNA, CDR2 SNTAGT. The CDR3 DNA reads as TGTGCCAGCAGTCCGGGACTAGCGTTTTCCGGGGAGCTGTTTTTT. This encodes CASSPGLAFSGELFF.